Listed below are T cell receptor beta chains from one sample, sequenced in a study of cytomegalovirus exposure and HLA in healthy donors. The assay was immunoSEQ multiplex PCR, and TCRdb's table has in-frame clones only and misses some. The data show roughly 180,000 clones, around 74% seen once. Sequencing was done on a sample of PBMCs. These receptors all stem from a female donor in good health and CMV-seronegative. CDR3s include the opening cysteine and the closing phenylalanine or tryptophan. A D gene is named only where the DNA matches it firmly. The size entry is marked missing in some rows and otherwise reads once, few, many or a size class.

V,size,J,D,DNA,CDR3
TRBV30,-,TRBJ1-6,-,TGTGCCTGGAGTGGGGGGGAAAATTCACCCCTCCACTTT,CAWSGGENSPLHF
TRBV19,-,TRBJ1-1,-,TGTGCCAGTAGCAGTGGGAACACTGAAGCTTTCTTT,CASSSGNTEAFF
TRBV27,-,TRBJ2-2,-,TGTGCCAGCGGACACTACGGGGAGCTGTTTTTT,CASGHYGELFF
TRBV6-6,-,TRBJ2-7,TRBD2,TGTGCCAGCAGTCTCGGGACTAGCGCCTACGAGCAGTACTTC,CASSLGTSAYEQYF
TRBV18,-,TRBJ1-5,TRBD1,TGTGCCAGCTCACAGGGGGCAAATCAGCCCCAGCATTTT,CASSQGANQPQHF
TRBV23-1,-,TRBJ1-5,TRBD1,TGCGCCAGCAGTCAACGCAGACAGGGTTGGTGGGATCAGCCCCAGCATTTT,CASSQRRQGWWDQPQHF
TRBV19,-,TRBJ2-7,-,TGTGCCAGTAGTACCTCAGGCGAGCAGTACTTC,CASSTSGEQYF
TRBV7-9,-,TRBJ2-7,-,TGTGCCAGCAGCCCTAGTGGGAAGGGGACAATCTCCTACGAGCAGTACTTC,CASSPSGKGTISYEQYF
TRBV5-1,-,TRBJ2-1,TRBD2,TGCGCCAGCAGATACTCTAGCGGGAGTGGGAGAAACAATGAGCAGTTCTTC,CASRYSSGSGRNNEQFF
TRBV28,-,TRBJ1-2,-,TGTGCCAGCAGTCACCGACAGGCCGGCGGGTATGGCTACACCTTC,CASSHRQAGGYGYTF
TRBV6-5,-,TRBJ2-2,-,TGTGCCAGCAAGAGGCACACCGGGGAGCCGTTTTTT,CASKRHTGEPFF
TRBV4-3,once,TRBJ2-1,TRBD2,TGCGCCAGCAGCTACCGACTAGCGGGAGTGGAGCAGTTCTTC,CASSYRLAGVEQFF
TRBV23-1,few,TRBJ2-6,-,TGCGCCAGCGGCCGCCTCAGGGAGGGGGTGGGGGCCAACGTCCTGACTTTC,CASGRLREGVGANVLTF
TRBV15,-,TRBJ2-7,TRBD2,TGTGCCACCAGCAGAGAAGGGACTAGGGCGTTGTACGAGCAGTACTTC,CATSREGTRALYEQYF
TRBV20-1,once,TRBJ1-1,-,TGCAGTGCTAGATGGGGCCCTGAAGCTTTCTTT,CSARWGPEAFF
TRBV28,-,TRBJ2-7,TRBD2,TGTGCCAGCAGTTTGGCGGGGGGGTACGAGCAGTACTTC,CASSLAGGYEQYF
TRBV5-1,few,TRBJ2-2,-,TGCGCCAGCACCCAGGGGTATAGTACAGCCGGGGAGCTGTTTTTT,CASTQGYSTAGELFF